The T cell receptor (beta chain) under discussion was sequenced for a study of blood T cells in healthy people across ages. Through a sample-barcoded 5' primer and a J-beta primer mix, a second PCR was run for roughly 7 to 11 cycles. Each CDR3 protein is one row after TCRdb ran MiXCR on the 5' RACE reads. The data contain roughly 1,000,000 distinct CDR3 sequences, about 25% of them singletons. This clonotype was found many times. Per the germline V gene, CDR1 is PRHDT and CDR2 is FYEKMQ (reference sequence). This CDR3 is built from 14 residues. V was clipped by 6 bases and J by 0 bases, with 8 bases between them. These data are also associated with another study on T cells of mothers and their children.

The sequencing sample was made of blood. This TCR derives from a girl aged 2 to 9 in good health. This chain links TRBV13 with TRBJ2-2, with unresolved D. The CDR3 is CASRRTSNTGELFF. CDR3 sequence (DNA): TGTGCCAGCAGACGGACCTCGAACACCGGGGAGCTGTTTTTT.